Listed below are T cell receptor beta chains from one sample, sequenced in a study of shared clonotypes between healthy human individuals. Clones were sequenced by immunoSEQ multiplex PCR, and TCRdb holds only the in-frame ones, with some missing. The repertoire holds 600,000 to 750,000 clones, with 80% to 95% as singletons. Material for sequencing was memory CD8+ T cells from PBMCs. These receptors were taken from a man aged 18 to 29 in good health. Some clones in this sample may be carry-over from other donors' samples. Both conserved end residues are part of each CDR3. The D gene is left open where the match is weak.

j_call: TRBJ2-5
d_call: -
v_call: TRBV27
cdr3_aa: CASSKKATPWETQYF

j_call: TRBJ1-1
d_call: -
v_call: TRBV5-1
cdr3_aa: CASSLSGQYMNTEAFF

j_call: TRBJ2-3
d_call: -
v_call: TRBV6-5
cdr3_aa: CASSRTARFTDTQYF

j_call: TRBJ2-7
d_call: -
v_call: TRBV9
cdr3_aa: CASSAFGDPLSEQYF

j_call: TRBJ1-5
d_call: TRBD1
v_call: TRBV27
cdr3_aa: CASSLSAGTGVYSNQPQHF

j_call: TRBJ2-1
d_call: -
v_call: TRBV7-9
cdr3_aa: CASSLGPDSEFF

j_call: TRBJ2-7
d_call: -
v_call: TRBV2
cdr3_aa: CASSKTAAYEQYF

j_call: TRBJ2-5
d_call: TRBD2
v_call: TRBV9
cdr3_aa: CASSVLAGKESQYF

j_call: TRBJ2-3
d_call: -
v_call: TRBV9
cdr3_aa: CASSPPESATDTQYF

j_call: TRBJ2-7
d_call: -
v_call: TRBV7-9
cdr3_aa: CASSFSVTSREEQYF

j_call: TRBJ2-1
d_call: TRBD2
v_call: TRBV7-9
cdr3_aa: CASTQGLAGGIGEQFF

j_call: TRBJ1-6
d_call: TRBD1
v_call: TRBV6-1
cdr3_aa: CASSAGTGNSPLHF

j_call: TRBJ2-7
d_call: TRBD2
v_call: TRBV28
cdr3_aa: CAADTGTSGTPYEQYF

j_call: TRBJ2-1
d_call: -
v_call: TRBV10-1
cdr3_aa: CASSFSGTVYNEQFF

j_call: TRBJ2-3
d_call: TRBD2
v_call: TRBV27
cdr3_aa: CASSLTSDSSTDTQYF

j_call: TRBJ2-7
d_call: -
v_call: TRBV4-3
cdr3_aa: CASSQEFARVRAYEQYF

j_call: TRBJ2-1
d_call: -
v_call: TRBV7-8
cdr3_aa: CASSTLQGPYNEQFF

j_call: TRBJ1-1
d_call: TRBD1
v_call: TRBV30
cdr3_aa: CAWSVGTGEGAFF

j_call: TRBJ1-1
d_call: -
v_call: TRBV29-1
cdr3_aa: CSVGRNTEAFF

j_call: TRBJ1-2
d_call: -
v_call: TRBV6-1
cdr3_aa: CASSAKQGFAYYGYTF

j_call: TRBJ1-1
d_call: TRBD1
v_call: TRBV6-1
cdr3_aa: CASGPRDRYTEAFF

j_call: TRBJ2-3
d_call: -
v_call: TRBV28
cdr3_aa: CASIRAGRSTDTQYF

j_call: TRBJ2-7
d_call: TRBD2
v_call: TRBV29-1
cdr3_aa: CSVLLWGGEGYEQYF

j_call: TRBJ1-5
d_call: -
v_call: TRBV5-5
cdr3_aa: CASSFTGLNQPQHF

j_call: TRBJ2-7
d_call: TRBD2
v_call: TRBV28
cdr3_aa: CASSYSGRDYEQYF

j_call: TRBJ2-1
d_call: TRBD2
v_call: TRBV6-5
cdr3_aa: CASRKAGGRNEQFF

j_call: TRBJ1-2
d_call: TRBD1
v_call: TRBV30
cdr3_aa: CAWNRGYGYTF

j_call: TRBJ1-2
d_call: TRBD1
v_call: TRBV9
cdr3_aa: CASSVDRGRPDYGYTF

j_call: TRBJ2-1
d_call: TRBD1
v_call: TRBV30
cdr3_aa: CAWRRRQGAWDEQFF

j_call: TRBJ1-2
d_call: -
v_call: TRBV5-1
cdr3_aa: CASSLGEKITRFIYGYTF

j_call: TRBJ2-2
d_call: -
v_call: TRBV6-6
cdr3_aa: CASSYGHANTGELFF

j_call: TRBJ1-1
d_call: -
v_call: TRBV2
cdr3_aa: CASRGPSNTEAFF

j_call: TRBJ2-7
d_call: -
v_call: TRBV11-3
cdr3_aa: CASSPRKGVPDYEQYF

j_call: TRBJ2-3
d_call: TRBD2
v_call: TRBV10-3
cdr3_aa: CAISESGTSGTSTDTQYF

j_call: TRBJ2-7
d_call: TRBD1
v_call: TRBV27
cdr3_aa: CASTSKGQYYEQYF

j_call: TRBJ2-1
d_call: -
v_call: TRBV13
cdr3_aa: CASTLARGYNEQFF

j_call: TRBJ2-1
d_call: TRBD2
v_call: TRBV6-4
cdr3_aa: CASSDSGTSGSNEQFF

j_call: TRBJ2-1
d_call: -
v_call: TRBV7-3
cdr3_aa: CASSLEGGPPRGYNEQFF

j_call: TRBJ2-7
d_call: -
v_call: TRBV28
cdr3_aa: CASSLDNSYEQYF

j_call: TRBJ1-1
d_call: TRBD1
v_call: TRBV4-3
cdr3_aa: CASSHTSLYLDRGRAFF

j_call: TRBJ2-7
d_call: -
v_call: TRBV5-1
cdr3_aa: CASSLPGHSYEQYF

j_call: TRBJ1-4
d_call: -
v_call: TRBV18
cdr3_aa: CASSLRVSDPNEKLFF

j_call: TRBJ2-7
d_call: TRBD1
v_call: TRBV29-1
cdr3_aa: CSVESRGLKKQYF

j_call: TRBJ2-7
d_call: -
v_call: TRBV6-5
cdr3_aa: CASSEIRDDVQYF

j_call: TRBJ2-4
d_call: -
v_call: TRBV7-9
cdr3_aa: CASSLDLEFGIGAKNIQYF

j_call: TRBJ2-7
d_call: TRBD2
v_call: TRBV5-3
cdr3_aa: CARSSAGVYEQYF

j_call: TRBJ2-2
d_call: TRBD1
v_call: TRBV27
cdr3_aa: CASSFFRPTGVAGELFF

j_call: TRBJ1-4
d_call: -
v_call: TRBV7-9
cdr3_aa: CASSPDRTEKLFF

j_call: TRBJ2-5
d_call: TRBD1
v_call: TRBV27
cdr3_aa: CASSLLGQGPRETQYF

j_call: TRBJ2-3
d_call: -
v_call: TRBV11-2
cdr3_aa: CASSLKGLLSTDTQYF

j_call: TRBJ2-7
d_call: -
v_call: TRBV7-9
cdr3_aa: CASSWALYEQYF

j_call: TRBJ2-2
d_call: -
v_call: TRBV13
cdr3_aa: CASSSRGSGWTGELFF

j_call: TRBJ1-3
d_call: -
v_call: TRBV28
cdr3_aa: CASSLYGTASGNTIYF

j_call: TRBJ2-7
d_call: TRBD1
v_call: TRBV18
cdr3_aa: CASSPPGGYEQYF

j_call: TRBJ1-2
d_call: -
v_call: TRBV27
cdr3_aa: CASSLNPGGGKDYGYTF

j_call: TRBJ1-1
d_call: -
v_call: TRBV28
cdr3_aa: CASSPRGVIMNTEAFF

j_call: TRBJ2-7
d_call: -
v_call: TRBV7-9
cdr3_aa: CASSLVSGGYYEQYF

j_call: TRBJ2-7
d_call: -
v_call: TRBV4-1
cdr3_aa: CASSQGTPASYEQYF